This T cell receptor beta chain is from a study of blood T cell repertoires in COVID-19. Turning to the study itself: Collection of acute and convalescent COVID-19 samples took place in the United States, Italy and Spain. From T cells, B-cell-depleted T cells, or PBMCs came the material, which was cDNA or gDNA.

Those enrolled, adults aged roughly 18 to 95 years, came from some 25 US areas. Original processing notes: The authors estimated nucleated cell counts from reference gene primer amplification. TCRdb keeps only in-frame clones here, not all; method: immunoSEQ multiplex PCR. The DNA was the basis for D and trimming; V, J and clone size are from that table. The table has around 140,000 clones, nearly 85% seen once. V lost 5 bases to trimming and J lost 2 bases, with 4 bases between them. The CDR3 loop spans 11 amino acids. The germline gives CDR1 SGHAT, CDR2 FQNNGV. The J gene is TRBJ2-7, the V gene TRBV11-2, with unresolved D. Specimen: PBMCs or T cells enriched from blood (not recorded which). The source of this sequence is a man aged 50 to 59 in a cohort exposed to, infected with or recovered from COVID-19 (not recorded which). CDR3 sequence reads: CASSPAYEQYF. For the CDR3, the DNA is TGTGCCAGCAGCCCCGCCTACGAGCAGTACTTC. The full variable domain, in which reference TRBV11-2 and TRBJ2-7 provide the parts outside the CDR3, is EAGVAQSPRYKIIEKRQSVAFWCNPISGHATLYWYQQILGQGPKLLIQFQNNGVVDDSQLPKDRFSAERLKGVDSTLKIQPAKLEDSAVYLCASSPAYEQYFGPGTRLTVT.